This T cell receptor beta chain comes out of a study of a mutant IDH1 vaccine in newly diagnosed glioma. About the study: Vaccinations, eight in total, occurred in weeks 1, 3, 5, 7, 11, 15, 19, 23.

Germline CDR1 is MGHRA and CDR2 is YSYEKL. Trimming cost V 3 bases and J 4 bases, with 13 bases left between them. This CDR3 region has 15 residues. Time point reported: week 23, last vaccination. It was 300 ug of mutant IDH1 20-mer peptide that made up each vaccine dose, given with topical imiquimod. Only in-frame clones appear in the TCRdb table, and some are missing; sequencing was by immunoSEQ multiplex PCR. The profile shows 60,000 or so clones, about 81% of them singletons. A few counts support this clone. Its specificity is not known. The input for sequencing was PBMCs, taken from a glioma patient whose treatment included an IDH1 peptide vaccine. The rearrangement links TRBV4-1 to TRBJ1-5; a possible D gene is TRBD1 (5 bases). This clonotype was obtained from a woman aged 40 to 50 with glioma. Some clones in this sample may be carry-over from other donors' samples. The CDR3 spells CASSHYMAGNQPQHF. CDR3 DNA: TGCGCCAGCAGCCATTATATGGCAGGGAATCAGCCCCAGCATTTT.